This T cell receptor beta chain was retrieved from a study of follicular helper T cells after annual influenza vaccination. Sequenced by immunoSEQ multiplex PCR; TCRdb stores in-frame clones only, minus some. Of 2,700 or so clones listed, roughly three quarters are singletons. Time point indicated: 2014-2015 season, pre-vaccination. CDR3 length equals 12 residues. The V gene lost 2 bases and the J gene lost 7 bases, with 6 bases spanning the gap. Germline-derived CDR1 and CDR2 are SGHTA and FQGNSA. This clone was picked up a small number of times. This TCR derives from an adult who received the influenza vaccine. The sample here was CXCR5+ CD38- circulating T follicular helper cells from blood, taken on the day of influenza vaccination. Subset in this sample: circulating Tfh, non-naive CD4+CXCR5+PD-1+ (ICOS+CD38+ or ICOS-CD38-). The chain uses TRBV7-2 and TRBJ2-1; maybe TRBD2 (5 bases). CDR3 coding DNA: TGTGCCAGCAGCTTATGGAGGAATGAGCAGTTCTTC. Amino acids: CASSLWRNEQFF.